This entry lists 32 T cell receptor beta chains sequenced from one sample in a study of post-analysis software for immune sequencing data. Regarding the study as a whole: TRBV5-6, TRBV5-1 and TRBV20-1 were among five TRBV segments more frequent in patients than controls.

For these receptors, no antigen is known. Every TCR beta cDNA library bore unique molecular identifiers. Using its own MiXCR run on the PCR reads, TCRdb lists one record per CDR3 protein. The sample gives about 460,000 distinct CDR3 sequences, under 55% of which show up once; roughly 12% is in the top ten. The sequenced material came from blood. The receptors shown here come from a girl between 10 and 17 years old with multiple sclerosis.

This chain connects TRBV24-1 to TRBJ2-1; D gene uncertain. Germline V CDR1 and CDR2: KGHDR, SFDVKD. The V gene lost 5 bases and the J gene lost 6 bases, with 7 bases spanning the gap. CDR3 length equals 12 residues. CDR3 protein: CATSVGINEQFF. The CDR3 region has the DNA TGTGCCACCAGTGTAGGGATCAATGAGCAGTTCTTC.

The CDR3 nucleotides read TGTGCCAGCAGTTCCCTTGACAGGGGTTTCGGAGATACGCAGTATTTT. The encoded protein is CASSSLDRGFGDTQYF. This chain joins TRBV27 and TRBJ2-3; 8 nucleotides align to TRBD1. Trimming at V came to 4 bases and at J to 5 bases, leaving 11 bases not matched to a gene. The V gene's germline CDR1 is MNHEY and CDR2 SMNVEV (reference sequence). The CDR3 totals 16 residues.

There are a few counts of this clonotype. J is TRBJ1-5 and V is TRBV20-1; D is undetermined. The CDR3 loop spans 15 amino acids. The V end lost 2 bases, the J end lost 1 base, and 12 bases lay between the germline ends. Germline CDR1 is DFQATT and CDR2 is SNEGSKA (reference sequence). For the CDR3, the DNA is TGCAGTGCTAGAAAAGAACCGGGGAGCAATCAGCCCCAGCATTTT. Its translation is CSARKEPGSNQPQHF.

Comment on this clonotype: This could be a read error, since a much larger clone is one nucleotide away. The chain uses TRBV24-1 and TRBJ2-3; D gene unclear. The CDR3 length is 11 residues. V lost 7 bases, J lost 2 bases, and 3 bases lay in between. From germline, CDR1 is KGHDR and CDR2 SFDVKD. This CDR3 reads CATSFTDTQYF. The CDR3 nucleotides are TGTGCCACCAGCTTCACAGATACGCAGTATTTT.

The chain recombines TRBV12-3 or TRBV12-4 with TRBJ2-5; D perhaps matches TRBD1 (5 bases). The CDR3 has 14 residues. The V and J ends lost 6 bases and 5 bases respectively, with 16 bases between them. The CDR3 here is CASSKDTTQETQYF. CDR3 DNA: TGTGCCAGCAGCAAGGACACAACCCAGGAGACCCAGTACTTC.

J is TRBJ2-5 and V is TRBV12-3 or TRBV12-4, with TRBD1 identical over 9 bases. V shed 2 bases, J shed 4 bases, and the junction held 5 bases outside the gene matches. There are 15 residues in the CDR3. In DNA form, the CDR3 reads TGTGCCAGCAGTTTACCCGGGACAGGGATAGAGACCCAGTACTTC. It codes for CASSLPGTGIETQYF.

The DNA for the CDR3 is TGCGCCACTCGGACTAGCGGGAGCCACGAGCAGTACTTC. Translating gives CATRTSGSHEQYF. The chain has TRBV10-2 and TRBJ2-4; 13 positions agree with TRBD2. The DNA end lines up better with TRBJ2-7; the J call may be wrong. Looked up from germline, CDR1 is WSHSY and CDR2 is SAAADI. The CDR3 runs 13 residues.

The sample holds a few counts of this clonotype. The V and J genes are TRBV29-1 and TRBJ2-1; tentatively, D is TRBD1 or TRBD2 (6 bases each). V was shortened by 4 bases and J by 7 bases, with 14 bases between the two germline ends. Germline CDR1 and CDR2: SQVTM and ANQGSEA. CDR3 length: 13 amino acids. The CDR3 DNA reads as TGCAGCGTTGTAAGGGGGGCTCGGAATGAGCAGTTCTTC. This gives the protein CSVVRGARNEQFF.

V usage is TRBV4-1 and J usage is TRBJ2-4; 7 bases match TRBD1. V was clipped by 1 base and J by 15 bases; unmatched bases: 24. The CDR3 has 18 residues. CDR1 MGHRA and CDR2 YSYEKL come from the germline V gene. CDR3 nucleotides: TGCGCCAGCAGCCAAGGTCCCGGGACAGCCTGGGGCTCCTACGAGCGGTACTTC. Amino acids: CASSQGPGTAWGSYERYF.

The chain couples TRBV28 to TRBJ2-3; no reliable D call. The CDR3 sequence is 14 residues long. The germline CDR1 and CDR2 sequences are MDHEN and SYDVKM. V was cut by 3 bases and J by 2 bases, with 9 bases left in between. In DNA, the CDR3 is TGTGCCAGCAGTTTTTCCAAAAACACAGATACGCAGTATTTT. Translating gives CASSFSKNTDTQYF.

V gene TRBV7-9 combines with J gene TRBJ2-1, with 16 positions matching TRBD2. The germline CDR1 and CDR2 sequences are SEHNR and FQNEAQ (reference sequence). The CDR3 spans 18 residues. After removal of 2 bases from V and 8 bases from J, the junction contained 9 bases not matched to a gene. CDR3 sequence: CASSLTSGTSGRADEQFF. The DNA for the CDR3 is TGTGCCAGCAGCTTAACATCCGGGACTAGCGGGAGGGCCGATGAGCAGTTCTTC.

This clonotype occurred a few times. This chain joins TRBV5-1 and TRBJ2-1; the match to TRBD1 covers 11 bases. This CDR3 spans 14 amino acids. Germline values: CDR1 SGHRS, CDR2 YFSETQ. V dropped 2 bases and J dropped 8; count of bases not matched to a gene: 3. CDR3 protein: CASSFGQGADEQFF. The DNA of the CDR3 is TGCGCCAGCAGCTTCGGACAGGGGGCGGATGAGCAGTTCTTC.

This chain links TRBV20-1 with TRBJ2-1, with no clear D. Germline CDR1 is DFQATT and CDR2 is SNEGSKA (reference sequence). With 5 bases removed from V and 2 bases from J, the gap between germline ends came to 10 bases. The CDR3 contains 13 residues. The CDR3: CSAVRITYNEQFF. CDR3 DNA: TGCAGTGCTGTAAGGATAACCTACAATGAGCAGTTCTTC.

The V and J genes are TRBV7-2 and TRBJ2-1; 7 nucleotides match TRBD2. This CDR3 has 15 residues. Germline V CDR1 and CDR2: SGHTA, FQGNSA. Trimming at V came to 5 bases and at J to 1 base, leaving 5 bases not matched to a gene. The CDR3 region has the DNA TGTGCCAGCAGCCGACTAGCAGAGTCCTACAATGAGCAGTTCTTC. Amino acid sequence: CASSRLAESYNEQFF.

This chain connects TRBV24-1 to TRBJ2-1; 8 bases agree with TRBD1. With 2 bases clipped from V and 8 bases from J, the junction kept 7 bases outside the gene matches. The CDR3 consists of 15 residues. CDR1 and CDR2 from the germline V gene are KGHDR and SFDVKD. CDR3 sequence: CATSDSLGQGDEQFF. The DNA for the CDR3 is TGTGCCACCAGTGATTCCCTCGGACAGGGCGATGAGCAGTTCTTC.

The chain combines TRBV13 with TRBJ2-3, with TRBD2 matching over 11 bases. V shed 6 bases, J shed 4 bases, and the junction held 9 bases outside the gene matches. CDR1 is PRHDT and CDR2 is FYEKMQ in the germline V gene (reference sequence). CDR3 length: 16 residues. The CDR3 DNA reads TGTGCCAGCAGTTTCTCGACTAGCGGGGTGGCAGATACGCAGTATTTT. Encoded protein: CASSFSTSGVADTQYF.

The rearrangement joins TRBV10-3 to TRBJ2-7, with 10 bases identical to TRBD2. Germline trimming cut 6 bases from V and 2 bases from J; bases unmatched to any gene: 13. CDR3 length: 17 amino acids. Per the germline V gene, CDR1 is ENHRY and CDR2 is SYGVKD. CDR3 bases: TGTGCCATCAGCCGGACGGGACTAGCGCGCGATCCCTACGAGCAGTACTTC. It codes for CAISRTGLARDPYEQYF.

This clonotype showed up just a few times. The chain couples TRBV29-1 to TRBJ2-7; D might be TRBD1 (6 bases). Trimming took off 6 bases at V and 2 bases at J, with 17 bases between the two ends. Germline values: CDR1 SQVTM, CDR2 ANQGSEA. The CDR3 covers 14 residues. The CDR3 spells CSVAPSTGTYEQYF. The CDR3 DNA follows: TGCAGCGTGGCCCCGTCTACAGGGACCTACGAGCAGTACTTC.

The V call is TRBV20-1, the J call TRBJ2-4; TRBD2 might be the D (6 bases). This CDR3 comprises 16 residues. Germline V gene data show CDR1 as DFQATT and CDR2 as SNEGSKA (reference sequence). Trimming left V 7 bases short and J 4 bases short, with 23 bases between. The chain's CDR3 is CSVGPLTSEAKNIQYF. CDR3 bases: TGCAGTGTGGGGCCTCTGACTAGTGAAGCTAAAAACATTCAGTACTTC.

The V gene is TRBV29-1, the J gene TRBJ2-5, with TRBD1 identical over 7 bases. The CDR3 totals 13 residues. Per the germline V gene, CDR1 is SQVTM and CDR2 is ANQGSEA. V shed 4 bases and J 5 bases; nucleotides not matched to a gene: 7. The CDR3 DNA sequence: TGCAGCGTTGGGGACAGCCTGAGGGAGACCCAGTACTTC. Translating gives CSVGDSLRETQYF.

The chain combines TRBV5-1 with TRBJ2-1; a weak D match, TRBD1 (5 bases). Trimming took 6 bases from V and 3 from J, leaving 16 bases between them. Germline V gene sequence: CDR1 SGHRS, CDR2 YFSETQ. The length of the CDR3 is 15 residues. For the CDR3, the DNA is TGCGCCAGCAACGTTCAGGGATCGGTCTACAATGAGCAGTTCTTC. Encoded protein: CASNVQGSVYNEQFF.

The chain combines TRBV7-2 with TRBJ1-3; D ambiguous. The CDR3 runs to 14 residues. Germline-derived CDR1 and CDR2 are SGHTA and FQGNSA. Trimming took 6 bases from V and 0 from J, leaving 9 bases between them. The CDR3 DNA reads as TGTGCCAGCAGGAGGGTCTCCTCTGGAAACACCATATATTTT. The encoded protein is CASRRVSSGNTIYF.

The chain combines TRBV6-5 with TRBJ2-1; the D gene is possibly TRBD2 (6 bases). This CDR3 is 16 amino acids long. With 2 bases removed from V and 4 bases from J, the gap between germline ends came to 15 bases. CDR1 is MNHEY and CDR2 is SVGAGI in the germline V gene. The CDR3 DNA reads as TGTGCCAGCAGTTACGGGCTAGCGAGAGGGTACAATGAGCAGTTCTTC. Its protein is CASSYGLARGYNEQFF.

The chain joins TRBV11-2 to TRBJ2-4; 7 bases are shared with TRBD2. This CDR3 spans 12 amino acids. The V segment lost 5 bases and the J segment 13 bases; nucleotides outside the gene matches: 8. Germline CDR1 SGHAT, CDR2 FQNNGV. In DNA form, the CDR3 reads TGTGCCAGCAGCGCGCTAGCGGTCAAGCAGTACTTC. It is translated as CASSALAVKQYF. Complete variable domain (other parts from reference TRBV11-2 and TRBJ2-4): EAGVAQSPRYKIIEKRQSVAFWCNPISGHATLYWYQQILGQGPKLLIQFQNNGVVDDSQLPKDRFSAERLKGVDSTLKIQPAKLEDSAVYLCASSALAVKQYFGAGTRLSVL.

The rearrangement links TRBV5-1 to TRBJ1-1; D gene uncertain. The J call is uncertain, as TRBJ1-4 better fits the DNA end. Germline lookup yields CDR1 SGHRS and CDR2 YFSETQ. This CDR3 region has 13 residues. CDR3 DNA: TGCGCCAGCAGCTCCGACTTGGGGGAAAAACTGTTTTTT. Translated: CASSSDLGEKLFF.

The chain joins TRBV4-1 to TRBJ2-7, with 10 positions matching TRBD2. The CDR3 is 16 residues long. Germline assignment: CDR1 MGHRA and CDR2 YSYEKL. V lost 4 bases, J lost 3 bases, and 9 bases stayed unmatched. CDR3 sequence: CASSPLTLAGDYEQYF. The CDR3 DNA follows: TGCGCCAGCAGCCCCCTGACCCTAGCGGGAGACTACGAGCAGTACTTC.

This chain connects TRBV5-1 to TRBJ2-7; TRBD2 matches at 7 bases. The CDR3 covers 15 residues. Losses at the gene ends were 0 bases for V and 4 bases for J; bases not matched to a gene: 7. Germline V gene data show CDR1 as SGHRS and CDR2 as YFSETQ. In DNA form, the CDR3 reads TGCGCCAGCAGCTTGGCGGCGGGAGTAAGTTACGAGCAGTACTTC. Translation gives CASSLAAGVSYEQYF.

This clonotype was seen only a few times. The rearrangement joins TRBV3-1 to TRBJ2-4; D tentatively reads TRBD1 or TRBD2 (5 bases each). The germline V gene has CDR1 LGHDT and CDR2 YNNKEL (reference sequence). The CDR3 has 14 amino acids. Trimming left V 0 bases short and J 9 bases short, with 12 bases between. The CDR3 spells CASSQDSTGRIQYF. The CDR3 coding sequence is TGTGCCAGCAGCCAAGATTCCACGGGGCGCATTCAGTACTTC.

The chain is built from TRBV6-6 and TRBJ2-6, with 10 bases identical to TRBD1. The ends lost 10 bases at V and 4 bases at J; junction bases unmatched: 7. The germline V gene has CDR1 MNHNY and CDR2 SVGAGI (reference sequence). The CDR3 totals 15 residues. CDR3 residues: CATRDRGRGANVLTF. CDR3 sequence (DNA): TGTGCCACCAGGGACAGGGGAAGGGGGGCCAACGTCCTGACTTTC.

The table lists this clonotype with a few counts. The chain uses TRBV5-1 and TRBJ2-7; D is undetermined. CDR1 is SGHRS, CDR2 YFSETQ, per germline. The V end lost 2 bases, the J end lost 6 bases, and 9 bases lay between the germline ends. This CDR3 region has 12 residues. CDR3 sequence (DNA): TGCGCCAGCAGCTTTATGCCCGGCGAGCAGTACTTC. Translated: CASSFMPGEQYF.

V and J are TRBV7-3 and TRBJ2-5; D is uncertain. CDR1 is SGHTA and CDR2 is FQGTGA in the germline V gene. The CDR3 is 17 residues long. V gave up 1 base and J gave up 0 bases, with 15 bases separating them. The CDR3 protein is CASSLNPPHRDQETQYF. CDR3 sequence (DNA): TGTGCCAGCAGCTTAAACCCGCCCCACCGGGACCAAGAGACCCAGTACTTC.

This clonotype was observed once. One end of the junction fails to match germline, which may point to a read error. The genes are TRBV4-2 and TRBJ2-1; D possibly corresponds to TRBD1 (6 bases). CDR3 length: 14 residues. Germline V gene lookup returns CDR1 LGHNA and CDR2 YNFKEQ. The CDR3 protein is CTSSQAGVYNEQFF. The CDR3 DNA follows: TGTACCAGCAGCCAAGCAGGGGTTTACAATGAGCAGTTCTTC.